The 16 T cell receptor beta chains given below trace back to one sample, sequenced in a study of cytomegalovirus exposure and HLA in healthy donors. The PCR used 60 Vbeta and 13 Jbeta primers. Profiling relied on immunoSEQ multiplex PCR, and the TCRdb table lists in-frame clones only, not all of them. The repertoire holds 140,000 to 150,000 clones, with roughly 80% as singletons. The sequenced sample was PBMCs. The receptors shown here come from a man aged 40-50 years in good health and CMV-seropositive.

The sample holds one count of this clone. Compared with germline, one end of the junction differs, possibly owing to a read error. The chain has TRBV7-9 and TRBJ1-1; unclear D gene. CDR1 is SEHNR, CDR2 FQNEAQ, per germline (reference sequence). This CDR3 is built from 12 residues. CDR3 residues: CSSSRQNTEAFF. CDR3 nucleotides: TGTTCCAGCAGCAGACAGAACACTGAAGCTTTCTTT.

The rearrangement joins TRBV2 to TRBJ2-3; D is uncertain. The germline V gene encodes CDR1 SNHLY and CDR2 FYNNEI. V lost 4 bases and J 5 bases, leaving 10 bases between the germline ends. CDR3 size: 13 residues. CDR3 in amino acids: CASSVVLVDTQYF. The CDR3, as DNA: TGTGCCAGCAGTGTGGTCTTAGTAGATACGCAGTATTTT.

J is TRBJ2-7 and V is TRBV7-9; D possibly corresponds to TRBD2 (5 bases). Trimming cost V 1 base and J 0 bases, with 13 bases left between them. The CDR3 totals 16 residues. Germline V lookup: CDR1 SEHNR, CDR2 FQNEAQ (reference sequence). The CDR3 nucleotides read TGTGCCAGCAGCTTAGGGGCGGGTAGTGGCTCCTACGAGCAGTACTTC. Translation gives CASSLGAGSGSYEQYF.

This chain connects TRBV19 to TRBJ1-2; D not certain. This CDR3 spans 12 amino acids. V lost 4 bases, J lost 8 bases, and 11 bases lay in between. Germline V lookup: CDR1 LNHDA, CDR2 SQIVND (reference sequence). In nucleotides, the CDR3 is TGTGCCAGTAGTACCAGGTTCCGGGGCTACACCTTC. The encoded protein is CASSTRFRGYTF.

This clone appeared once. This chain links TRBV7-6 with TRBJ1-1, with D maybe TRBD1 (6 bases). The germline gives CDR1 SGHVS, CDR2 FNYEAQ. The V end was cut by 5 bases, the J end by 0 bases, with 16 bases between. This CDR3 region has 16 residues. The CDR3 loop is CASSLELGAVNTEAFF. In DNA, the CDR3 is TGTGCCAGCAGCCTAGAGTTGGGGGCGGTGAACACTGAAGCTTTCTTT.

Only one count was recorded for this clone. V is TRBV10-3 and J is TRBJ2-7; 13 nucleotides agree with TRBD2. CDR1 and CDR2 (germline): ENHRY, SYGVKD. The V segment lost 3 bases and the J segment 2 bases; nucleotides outside the gene matches: 1. The CDR3 spans 15 residues. CDR3 region: CAISDGLAGAYEQYF. The CDR3 DNA follows: TGTGCCATCAGTGACGGACTAGCGGGAGCCTACGAGCAGTACTTC.

V usage is TRBV12-2 and J usage is TRBJ1-1. TRBV12-2 corresponds to a pseudogene. CDR3 length equals 15 residues. CDR3 sequence: CASRSEGGKNTEAFF. As DNA, the CDR3 is TGTGCAAGTCGCTCGGAAGGCGGTAAGAACACTGAAGCTTTCTTT.

The rearrangement uses TRBV7-7 and TRBJ1-3, with a weak D call TRBD1 (5 bases). CDR3 length: 14 amino acids. Germline V lookup: CDR1 SSHAT, CDR2 FNYEAQ (reference sequence). Trimming took 5 bases from V and 8 from J, leaving 16 bases between them. CDR3 nucleotide sequence: TGTGCCAGCAGCCCGAGCCAGGGCAGTGACACCATATATTTT. It codes for CASSPSQGSDTIYF.

The gene calls are TRBV6-5 and TRBJ2-1; tentative D call: TRBD2 (6 bases). Germline V gene data show CDR1 as MNHEY and CDR2 as SVGAGI. This CDR3 is 15 amino acids long. V was trimmed by 6 bases and J by 0 bases, leaving 12 bases between them. This chain's CDR3 is CASRGTLSSYNEQFF. The CDR3 region has the DNA TGTGCCAGCAGAGGGACTCTGAGCTCCTACAATGAGCAGTTCTTC.

The rearrangement links TRBV7-2 to TRBJ1-2; TRBD1 might be the D (6 bases). Deletions cut 4 bases from V and 8 bases from J, with 14 bases between. CDR3 length: 13 residues. Per germline, CDR1 SGHTA and CDR2 FQGNSA. CDR3 in amino acids: CASSSYAGVGYTF. The CDR3 nucleotides are TGTGCCAGCAGCTCATATGCAGGGGTCGGCTACACCTTC.

This chain joins TRBV7-3 and TRBJ1-6; TRBD1 agrees at 7 bases. V shed 3 bases and J 7 bases; nucleotides not matched to a gene: 3. The CDR3 has 14 amino acids. Germline values: CDR1 SGHTA, CDR2 FQGTGA. The CDR3 loop is CASSLGQINSPLHF. CDR3 nucleotide sequence: TGTGCCAGCAGCTTGGGACAGATCAATTCACCCCTCCACTTT.

The chain uses TRBV19 and TRBJ2-5, with TRBD2 identical over 7 bases. The end of the DNA is better explained by TRBJ2-7, so the J call may be wrong. Germline CDR1 reads LNHDA; CDR2 reads SQIVND (reference sequence). The CDR3 is made up of 15 amino acids. The CDR3 DNA reads TGTGCCAGCTGTCCCTCGGGGGAGGGGTCCTACGAGCAGTACTTC. Its protein product is CASCPSGEGSYEQYF.

V is TRBV6-5 and J is TRBJ2-7; D is possibly TRBD1 (6 bases). Germline assignment: CDR1 MNHEY and CDR2 SVGAGI. CDR3 length: 16 residues. Between the trimmed V and J ends, which lost 3 bases and 2 bases, there was a span of 17 bases. CDR3 sequence: CASSYYPDSPAYEQYF. The CDR3 nucleotides read TGTGCCAGCAGTTATTACCCGGACAGCCCAGCCTACGAGCAGTACTTC.

This clone has a handful of counts. V usage is TRBV29-1 and J usage is TRBJ2-5, with 14 bases that match TRBD2. The CDR3 is made up of 17 amino acids. V was clipped by 0 bases and J by 5 bases; unmatched bases: 8. Germline CDR1 is SQVTM and CDR2 is ANQGSEA. The CDR3 nucleotides read TGCAGCGTTGAAGATCCAGGACTAGCGGGAGGATGGGAGACCCAGTACTTC. This translates into CSVEDPGLAGGWETQYF.

The V and J genes are TRBV30 and TRBJ2-2; TRBD1 is a possible D gene (6 bases). Germline V CDR1 and CDR2: GTSNPN, SVGIG (reference sequence). This CDR3 is built from 13 residues. The V gene lost 1 base and the J gene lost 7 bases, with 10 bases spanning the gap. The CDR3 DNA follows: TGTGCCTGGAGTGCCAGGGGTGGCGGGGAGCTGTTTTTT. This encodes CAWSARGGGELFF.

The chain couples TRBV5-1 to TRBJ2-1; weak D call: TRBD2 (6 bases). The CDR3 spans 15 residues. Germline V CDR1 and CDR2: SGHRS, YFSETQ. The V and J ends lost 4 bases and 8 bases respectively, with 19 bases between them. Written as DNA, the CDR3 is TGCGCCAGCAGCCCAAGACTAGTTAGGAGGGATGAGCAGTTCTTC. It codes for CASSPRLVRRDEQFF.